The T cell receptor beta chain described here comes from a study of cytomegalovirus exposure and HLA in healthy donors. Overall study findings and caveats: A later analysis reportedly found fewer N-insertions in an Asian-associated ancestry cluster than the approximately 670-donor mean.

Germline-derived CDR1 and CDR2 are LNHDA and SQIVND (reference sequence). The length of the CDR3 is 13 residues. Deletions cut 5 bases from V and 4 bases from J, with 11 bases between. Points on this clone: What it recognizes is unknown.

PCR employed 60 Vbeta and 13 Jbeta primers. Only in-frame clones appear in the TCRdb table, and some are missing; sequencing was by immunoSEQ multiplex PCR. The data contain more than 150,000 clones, roughly 87% of them singletons. The sample comprised PBMCs. This sequence originates from a girl under three years old in good health and CMV-seronegative. This sequence joins TRBV19 and TRBJ1-2; D gene ambiguous. The CDR3 region has the DNA TGTGCCAGTAGTTACTTGGGCAGCTATGGCTACACCTTC. It codes for CASSYLGSYGYTF. Full variable domain (rest looked up from reference TRBV19 and TRBJ1-2): DGGITQSPKYLFRKEGQNVTLSCEQNLNHDAMYWYRQDPGQGLRLIYYSQIVNDFQKGDIAEGYSVSREKKESFPLTVTSAQKNPTAFYLCASSYLGSYGYTFGSGTRLTVV.